Listed below are T cell receptor beta chains from one sample, sequenced in a study of human T cells and chemical hapten exposure. Each CDR3 protein is one row after TCRdb ran MiXCR on the RACE reads. This table holds a few hundred thousand distinct CDR3 sequences, about 6% found once. Sequencing used whole blood, obtained in connection with sensitization to the hapten diphenylcyclopropenone (DPC). Every receptor here comes from a woman between 18 and 29 years old with alopecia areata. Some clones in this sample may be carry-over from other donors' samples. Both conserved end residues are part of each CDR3. D genes are given only for firm matches. The size field is filled for only some rows; it gives once, few, many or a size class.

v_call	d_call	j_call	clone_size	cdr3_nt	cdr3_aa
TRBV6-5	TRBD1	TRBJ2-7	-	TGTGCCAGCAGTTCCGGGACAGCTCGCGAGCAGTACTTC	CASSSGTAREQYF
TRBV3-1	TRBD1	TRBJ2-2	many	TGTGCCAGCAGCCCGTCGGACAGGGACCTCACCGGGGAGCTGTTTTTT	CASSPSDRDLTGELFF
TRBV4-3	-	TRBJ2-1	many	TGCGCCAGCAGTTGGACAGTTCTTGGCAATGAGCAGTTCTTC	CASSWTVLGNEQFF
TRBV2	TRBD1	TRBJ1-2	few	TGTGCCAGCAGGCGGGGACAGGTTGGCTATGGCTACACCTTC	CASRRGQVGYGYTF
TRBV12-3/TRBV12-4	-	TRBJ2-6	few	TGTGCCAGCAGTTTAGGGGGAGATGGGGCCAACGTCCTGACTTTC	CASSLGGDGANVLTF
TRBV20-1	-	TRBJ2-2	-	TGCAGTGCGATCAGGGGAGGGGACACCGGGGAGCTGTTTTTT	CSAIRGGDTGELFF
TRBV9	-	TRBJ2-1	many	TGTGCCAGCAGCGTAGCCGGCGGCGGATACAATGAGCAGTTCTTC	CASSVAGGGYNEQFF
TRBV4-2	TRBD1	TRBJ2-7	many	TGTGCCAGCAGCCAATACAGGGGTTTCTCCTACGAGCAGTACTTC	CASSQYRGFSYEQYF
TRBV18	-	TRBJ2-4	few	TGTGCCAGCTCACCGACAAGGCTAGCCAAAAACATTCAGTACTTC	CASSPTRLAKNIQYF
TRBV5-1	-	TRBJ2-3	-	TGCGCCAGCAGCTTTAAATGGGCTCGCACAGATACGCAGTATTTT	CASSFKWARTDTQYF
TRBV10-2	-	TRBJ2-4	few	TGCGCCAGCAGTTTCACAGGGAGGGAACATTATTTAGCCAAAAACATTCAGTACTTC	CASSFTGREHYLAKNIQYF
TRBV7-9	TRBD1	TRBJ1-1	-	TGTGCCAGCAGCTTTACTGGACAGGCGAACACTGAAGCTTTCTTT	CASSFTGQANTEAFF
TRBV4-2	-	TRBJ1-2	many	TGTGCCAGCAGCCAAGATCCGGGCGGAGATAACTATGGCTACACCTTC	CASSQDPGGDNYGYTF
TRBV5-1	-	TRBJ2-1	few	TGCGCCAGCAGCCCGAATCCCTCAACGGGTGAGCAGTTCTTC	CASSPNPSTGEQFF
TRBV27	-	TRBJ2-7	few	TGTGCCAGCAGCCCGAATTCCGGGTACGAGCAGTACTTC	CASSPNSGYEQYF
TRBV4-3	TRBD2	TRBJ2-7	-	TGCGCCAGCAGCCAAGGGACGGGAGGGGTTTACGAGCAGTACTTC	CASSQGTGGVYEQYF
TRBV7-8	TRBD2	TRBJ2-7	many	TGTGCCAGCAGCTCCATACCGGGACTAGCGGGGTTCGAGCAGTACTTC	CASSSIPGLAGFEQYF
TRBV20-1	-	TRBJ1-5	-	TGCAGTGCTAGCTCAGGGGCGGACAATCAGCCCCAGCATTTT	CSASSGADNQPQHF
TRBV2	-	TRBJ2-3	-	TGTGCCACCCATGTCCCCTACTCGAGGGGCACTAGCACAGATACGCAGTATTTT	CATHVPYSRGTSTDTQYF
TRBV14	-	TRBJ1-5	few	TGTGCCAGCAGCCAATGTGACCAGCATTTT	CASSQCDQHF
TRBV11-1	TRBD1	TRBJ2-7	-	TGTGCCAGCGCACAGGGGGCCTCAAGAGAGCAGTACTTC	CASAQGASREQYF
TRBV18	TRBD2	TRBJ2-3	-	TGTGCCAGCTCACCACTGGCTAGCGGGGGGGCCAACGCAGATACGCAGTATTTT	CASSPLASGGANADTQYF
TRBV4-3	TRBD2	TRBJ2-3	many	TGCGCCAGCCGATCACTAGCGGGGGATGCAGATACGCAGTATTTT	CASRSLAGDADTQYF
TRBV10-3	-	TRBJ2-1	-	TGTGCCATCAGCGCGGACCTCAGGAGCCTCTCCTACAATGAGCAGTTCTTC	CAISADLRSLSYNEQFF
TRBV28	TRBD1	TRBJ2-1	-	TGTGCCAGCAGTTCAGGACAGGGCCCTCCCAATGAGCAGTTCTTC	CASSSGQGPPNEQFF
TRBV7-2	-	TRBJ2-3	-	TGTGCCAGCAGCTTATCTTCGGCAAGCACAGATACGCAGTATTTT	CASSLSSASTDTQYF
TRBV7-2	-	TRBJ1-6	many	TGTGCCAGCAGCTTAGGTCAGGCAATGGATTCACCCCTCCACTTT	CASSLGQAMDSPLHF
TRBV12-3/TRBV12-4	TRBD1	TRBJ1-5	-	TGTGCCAGCAGGCACGGGACAGGGATCTATCAGCCCCAGCATTTT	CASRHGTGIYQPQHF
TRBV25-1	TRBD1	TRBJ1-4	many	TGTGCCAGCTGCCGACAGGGACTAAATGAAAAACTGTTTTTT	CASCRQGLNEKLFF
TRBV29-1	-	TRBJ1-2	many	TGCAGCGTTGTGGAAAACGGGAAGATGGCCTATGGCTACACCTTC	CSVVENGKMAYGYTF
TRBV24-1	-	TRBJ1-3	many	TGTGCCACCAGTCCAGGGTCATCCTCTGGAAACACCATATATTTT	CATSPGSSSGNTIYF
TRBV5-1	TRBD1	TRBJ2-2	-	TGCGCCAGCCGGGACAGGGACACCGGGGAGCTGTTTTTT	CASRDRDTGELFF
TRBV27	-	TRBJ1-1	-	TGTGCCAGCAGTCGACCCGACAGTAACACTGAAGCTTTCTTT	CASSRPDSNTEAFF
TRBV4-2	-	TRBJ1-2	many	TGTGCCAGCAGCCAAGAACAGGTCAACTATGGCTACACCTTC	CASSQEQVNYGYTF
TRBV5-4	-	TRBJ1-5	many	TGTGCCAGCAGCTTGGGGCCGCTCAGTCCCCAGCATTTT	CASSLGPLSPQHF
TRBV12-3/TRBV12-4	-	TRBJ2-6	-	TGTGCCAGCAGTTTTCAGACAGCTGGGGCCAACGTCCTGACTTTC	CASSFQTAGANVLTF
TRBV2	-	TRBJ2-2	few	TGTGCCAGCAGTGTGATCCGGGGCACCGGGGAGCTGTTTTTT	CASSVIRGTGELFF
TRBV7-9	-	TRBJ2-1	-	TGTGCCAGCAGCCCGCAACCAGACAGGAATGAGCAGTTCTTC	CASSPQPDRNEQFF